Included here is one TCR beta chain sequence, with context. These data originate in a study of T cell clusters in autoimmune cytopenias. Roughly 40,000 genome equivalents of blood DNA were amplified for TRB. TRB was amplified by touch-down multiplex PCR, primer pools A and B combined. From the multiplex PCR reads, TCRdb lists one entry per CDR3 protein and no DNA. Its table records 6,000 or so distinct CDR3 sequences. Per the germline V gene, CDR1 is SGHVS and CDR2 is FNYEAQ. The CDR3 is 14 amino acids. This sample was also put to use in a study of T cell repertoires in aging, cancer and after chemotherapy. That work contributes: Over several months to years, re-sampled healthy donor repertoires clearly shared clones.

The sample consisted of peripheral blood. This clonotype was sampled from a human donor in good health. The gene calls are TRBV7-6 and TRBJ2-3. CDR3 sequence: CASSLHFISDTQYF.